This T cell receptor beta chain was identified in a study of T cell responses to AZD1222 COVID-19 vaccine (dated by TCRdb to the early 2020s). In the study overall: TCR sequencing covered 230 to 250 trial participants: approximately 200 given two doses of AZD1222 and around 25 given two doses of MenACWY control vaccine. Trial participants were enrolled by age into subgroups of 18-55, 56-69 and 70-plus years, and around 150, 29 and 61 TCR-sequenced participants, respectively, were included in these subgroups.

On this clone itself: There is no known antigen for this receptor. No much larger clone is present one base from it, and per-base qualities are unavailable.

The time point label of this sample denotes: about 28 days (+/-7) after the second vaccine dose. AZD1222 recipients given second doses at about 4 weeks or at about 12 weeks were pooled, since spike-specific TCR depth and breadth were not found to differ between the two schedules. Vaccinee samples were obtained from the UK trials COV001 and COV002, which included a single-blind randomized controlled phase 2/3 trial of AZD1222 (ChAdOx1 nCoV-19) in healthy adults. For TCRbeta chain sequencing, PBMC samples from trial participants were taken at day 0 and at day 28 after the second dose. Paper-wide results and their limitations: CD4 TCRs associated with the vaccine covered the entire spike protein, and the dominant responses were in regions 160-218 and 743-854. The 56-69-year group was small, and its depth increase did not reach significance, likely because of low power. Reportedly, almost half of the unique spike-specific TCRs recognized epitopes lying outside the regions that are mutated in the B.1.351 and B.1.1.7 variants. Only five to seven AZD1222 recipients were SARS-CoV-2 seropositive at baseline, limiting conclusions about previously exposed vaccinees. Participants were mostly white British, with more females than males. The authors suggested clonal diversity may have been underestimated. After two AZD1222 doses, both the breadth and the depth of spike-specific TCRs were significantly higher than at day 0 and than in MenACWY recipients. No day 14 peak-response samples were available, so repertoires were characterized only after the peak T cell response.

The CDR3 regions of human TCRbeta chains were analyzed by immunosequencing. For the original study's pipeline: Repertoire TCRs were matched against a reference library of SARS-CoV-2-specific TCRs generated with the MIRA antigen-specificity platform. Breadth meant the fraction of unique TCRs that were SARS-CoV-2-associated, whereas depth meant the fraction of total T cells that were SARS-CoV-2-associated. Using the MIRA data, every spike-specific TCR was mapped to the spike region that the TCR reacted to and assigned to either a CD4 or a CD8 class. Log10-transformed breadth and depth values were compared by one-way ANOVA with Sidak's multiple comparisons tests. TCRdb's version of the immuneACCESS table is confined to in-frame rearrangements and falls short of the full clone set. An unresolved V gene accounts for under half of the shortfall where checked; the remainder is of unknown origin. The V and J calls and the clone size are those of that table, but D and trimming were determined from the DNA. The sample table lists 95,000 to 150,000 clones, 92% of them with a count of one. In total, the top ten clones hold approximately 7.9% of the sample.

Per the germline V gene, SGHRS is the CDR1 and YFSETQ is the CDR2. The CDR3 goes from the cysteine to the phenylalanine over 15 residues. Solely the CDR3 DNA is kept, with 45 bases framed from the first base. The junction carries 12 bases between V and J, which are trimmed by 0 bases and 5 bases respectively. The material sequenced was peripheral blood, taken 28 days after the second AZD1222 dose. The chain links TRBV5-1 with TRBJ1-5, with no confidently assigned D gene. This receptor was obtained from an adult who received the AZD1222 COVID-19 vaccine. In nucleotide form, the sequence is TGCGCCAGCAGCTTGGACTCCTTGGGCGATCAGCCCCAGCATTTT. Its amino acids are CASSLDSLGDQPQHF.